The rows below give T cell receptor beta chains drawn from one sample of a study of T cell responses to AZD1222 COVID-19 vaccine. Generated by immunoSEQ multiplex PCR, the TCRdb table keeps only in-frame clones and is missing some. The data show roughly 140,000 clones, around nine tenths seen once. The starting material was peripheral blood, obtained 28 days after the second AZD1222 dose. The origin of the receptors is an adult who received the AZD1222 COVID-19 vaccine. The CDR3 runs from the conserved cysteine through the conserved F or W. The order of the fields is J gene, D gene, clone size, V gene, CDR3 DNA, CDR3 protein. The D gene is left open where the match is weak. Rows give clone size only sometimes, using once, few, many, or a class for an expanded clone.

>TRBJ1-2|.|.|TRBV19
TGTGCCAGTAGTACCGGGGGAGGGCGCGGCTACACCTTC
CASSTGGGRGYTF
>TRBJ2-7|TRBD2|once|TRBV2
TGTGCCAGCGAACTAGCGGGAGGCGAGCAGTACTTC
CASELAGGEQYF
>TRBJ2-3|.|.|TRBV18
TGTGCCAGCTCACCAACTAGCACAGATACGCAGTATTTT
CASSPTSTDTQYF
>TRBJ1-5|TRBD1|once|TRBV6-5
TGTGCCAGCAGACGACAGGGGATTCAGCCCCAGCATTTT
CASRRQGIQPQHF
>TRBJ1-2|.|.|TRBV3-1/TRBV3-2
TGTGCCAGCAGCCAAGGTATCGCAGGGGATGGCTACACCTTC
CASSQGIAGDGYTF
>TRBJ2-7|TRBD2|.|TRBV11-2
TGTGCCAGCAGCTCTAGCGGGACCTCCTACGAGCAGTACTTC
CASSSSGTSYEQYF
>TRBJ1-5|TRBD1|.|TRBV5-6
TGTGCCAGCAGCAGCCTCCAGGGGGGGCAGCCCCAGCATTTT
CASSSLQGGQPQHF
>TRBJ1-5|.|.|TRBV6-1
TGTGCCAGCAGTGAAGATAGGGGCAGACAGCCCCAGCATTTT
CASSEDRGRQPQHF
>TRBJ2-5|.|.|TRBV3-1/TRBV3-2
TGTGCCAGCAGCCGTCAAGAGACCCAGTACTTC
CASSRQETQYF
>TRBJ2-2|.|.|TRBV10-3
TGTGCCATCAGGCACACCGGGACCGAAAACACCGGGGAGCTGTTTTTT
CAIRHTGTENTGELFF
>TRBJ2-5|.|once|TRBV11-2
TGTGCCAGCAAGGGTCAAGAGACCCAGTACTTC
CASKGQETQYF
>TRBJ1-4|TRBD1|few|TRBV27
TGTGCCAGCAGTCCGCCGGGACAGGAAAAACTGTTTTTT
CASSPPGQEKLFF
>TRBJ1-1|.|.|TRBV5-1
TGCGCCAGCAGCCCCGGAGGGGGGCTGGCCACTGAAGCTTTCTTT
CASSPGGGLATEAFF
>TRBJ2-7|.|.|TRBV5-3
TGTGCCAGAACCATAGGGGGGTCTAGCCCGAGCTCCTACGAGCAGTACTTC
CARTIGGSSPSSYEQYF
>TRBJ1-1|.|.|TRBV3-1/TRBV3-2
TGTGCCAGCAGCCAAGGAAACACTGAAGCTTTCTTT
CASSQGNTEAFF
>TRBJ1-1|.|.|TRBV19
TGTGCCAGTACCCAGGGGCTCACTGAAGCTTTCTTT
CASTQGLTEAFF
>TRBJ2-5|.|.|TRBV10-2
TGCGCCAGCAGTGAATTCAGGGAAGAGACCCAGTACTTC
CASSEFREETQYF
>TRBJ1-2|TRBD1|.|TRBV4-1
TGCGCCAGCAGCCAGACAGGGGCGTCCAGTGGCTACACCTTC
CASSQTGASSGYTF